What follows describes a single T cell receptor (beta chain). Its antigen remains unknown. Execution of the assay was at deep level. Measured with immunoSEQ multiplex PCR; TCRdb has only the in-frame clones, and not every one. The sample carries over a million clones, approximately 98.5% recorded once. CDR1 SGHDN and CDR2 FVKESK come from the germline V gene. V trimming: 1 base; J trimming: 5 bases; junction bases outside the gene matches: 2. This CDR3 region has 13 residues. The data originate from a study of shared clonotypes between healthy human individuals. General study points: Some clonotypes were shared by all four sorted-subset donors, while others were not shared. The non-shared ones had lower generation probabilities than the shared ones. Represented diversity (both genetic and exposure-history) was limited by the small number of donors. Clonotype sharing levels among donors were expected to vary with sequencing depth.

The TCR was taken from a man younger than 40 in good health. This sequence joins TRBV14 and TRBJ2-7; 7 nucleotides line up with TRBD2. Sequencing input: naive CD4+ T cells sorted from blood. Subset: CD45RA+ positively selected. CDR3 sequence (DNA): TGTGCCAGCAGCCAAGTGGGAGGGGACGAGCAGTACTTC. Translated, it gives CASSQVGGDEQYF.